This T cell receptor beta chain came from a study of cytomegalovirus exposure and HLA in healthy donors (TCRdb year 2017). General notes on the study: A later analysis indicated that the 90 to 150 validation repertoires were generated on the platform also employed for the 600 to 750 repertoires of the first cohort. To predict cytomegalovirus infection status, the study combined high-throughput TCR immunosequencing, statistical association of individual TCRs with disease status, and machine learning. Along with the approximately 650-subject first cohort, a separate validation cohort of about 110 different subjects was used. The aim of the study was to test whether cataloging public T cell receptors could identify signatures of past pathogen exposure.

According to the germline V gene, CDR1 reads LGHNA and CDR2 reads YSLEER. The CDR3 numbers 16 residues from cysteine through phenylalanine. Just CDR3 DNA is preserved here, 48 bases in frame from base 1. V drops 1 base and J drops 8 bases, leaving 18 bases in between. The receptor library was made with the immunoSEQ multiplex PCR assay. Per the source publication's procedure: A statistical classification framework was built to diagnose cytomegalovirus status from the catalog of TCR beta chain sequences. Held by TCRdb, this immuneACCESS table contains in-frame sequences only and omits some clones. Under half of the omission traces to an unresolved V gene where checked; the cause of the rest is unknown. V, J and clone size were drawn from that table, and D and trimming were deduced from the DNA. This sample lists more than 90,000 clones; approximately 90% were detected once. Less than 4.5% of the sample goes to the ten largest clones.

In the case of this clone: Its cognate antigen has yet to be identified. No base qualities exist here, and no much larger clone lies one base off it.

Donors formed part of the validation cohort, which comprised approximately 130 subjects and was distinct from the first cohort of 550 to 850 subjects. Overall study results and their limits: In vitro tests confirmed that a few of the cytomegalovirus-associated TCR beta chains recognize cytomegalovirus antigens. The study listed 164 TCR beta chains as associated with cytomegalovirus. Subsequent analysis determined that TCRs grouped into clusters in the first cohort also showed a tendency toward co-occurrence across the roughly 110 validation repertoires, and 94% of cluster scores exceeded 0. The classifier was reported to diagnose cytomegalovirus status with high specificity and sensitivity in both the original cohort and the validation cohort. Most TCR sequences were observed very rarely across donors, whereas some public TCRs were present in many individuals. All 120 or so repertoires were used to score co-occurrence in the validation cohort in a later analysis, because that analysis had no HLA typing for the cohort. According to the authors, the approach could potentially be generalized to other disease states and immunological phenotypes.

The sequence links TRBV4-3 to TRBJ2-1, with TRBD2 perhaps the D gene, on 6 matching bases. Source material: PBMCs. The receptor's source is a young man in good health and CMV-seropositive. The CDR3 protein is CASSQGLRAGGDEQFF. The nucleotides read TGCGCCAGCAGCCAAGGACTCCGCGCAGGAGGGGATGAGCAGTTCTTC.